This T cell receptor beta chain came from a study of blood T cell repertoires in COVID-19 (dated by TCRdb to 2018 to 2021). With respect to the entire study: The collaborator samples originated in the United States, Italy and Spain and spanned the acute and convalescent phases of COVID-19. Sample metadata almost always included a de-identified subject ID, COVID-19 status, age in years and sex. Samples came from the ongoing ImmuneRACE study (first 160 participants) plus 1,254 subjects from 6 global collaborators. The material from the prospective study consisted of cDNA or gDNA derived from T cells, B-cell-depleted T cells, or PBMCs. The repertoires were released in a freely available public database intended as a resource for research on the immune response to SARS-CoV-2. Deeply sampled blood TCRbeta repertoires from subjects exposed to, actively infected with, or recovered from COVID-19 were included in the dataset. Where available, HLA class I and class II types were taken from metadata supplied by the sample provider and were not determined by assay-based typing. The paper as a whole reports these results and caveats: How much clinical and demographic metadata was included differed by source and by participant, and the metadata was provided uncurated.

Regarding this clone: This clone's antigen is unknown. No base quality information exists; no much larger clone differs at one position.

Trimming removed 1 base from V and 3 bases from J, leaving 15 bases between the germline ends. Measured from the cysteine to the phenylalanine, the CDR3 is 16 residues long. The entry retains the CDR3 DNA only, 48 bases that are in frame from base 1. As encoded in the germline V gene (reference sequence), CDR1 is SEHNR while CDR2 is FQNEAQ. At one collaborating source in Seattle, patients were enrolled during active infection and were followed longitudinally through the course of disease. The collaborating institutions used their own protocols to collect whole blood in K2EDTA tubes. For TCRbeta analysis, collaborators shipped samples as frozen whole blood, isolated PBMCs, or DNA extracted from either of those sample types. The immunoSEQ Assay, a bias-controlled multiplex PCR, was used to amplify TCRbeta CDR3 regions from genomic DNA. Per the source publication's procedure: Nucleated cell counts per sample were estimated from amplification of reference gene primers within the assay. Sequence reads were collapsed and filtered to measure the absolute abundance of every unique TCRbeta CDR3 rearrangement. Productive Simpson clonality was computed per sample as the square root of Simpson's diversity index over productive rearrangements. TCRdb provides this immuneACCESS table in a form limited to in-frame rearrangements. Some clones are lacking; in checked studies, under half of them reflect an unresolved V gene, and why the rest are absent is not known. V and J calls and clone size are those listed in that table; D and trimming were worked out from the DNA. This sample lists 100,000 to 150,000 clones; around 83% were detected once. Roughly 3.2% of the sample lies in the top ten.

The origin of this receptor is an elderly woman with COVID-19, enrolled during active disease. Material: peripheral blood. This chain joins TRBV7-9 to TRBJ1-1; tentative D gene TRBD1, with 5 bases matching. The base sequence is TGTGCCAGCAGCTTAGGTCTGCCAGGGATGGACACTGAAGCTTTCTTT. Translated, it reads CASSLGLPGMDTEAFF.